This T cell receptor beta chain was found in a study of T cell repertoires in cytomegalovirus infection (dated by TCRdb to about 2019). Study-wide context: Donor HLA type was relevant to the analysis, because carriage of CMV infection together with the matching HLA type was indicated by public TCR beta signatures. What the study reported, not specific to this receptor: In both this cohort and an independent cohort of 350 to 400 donors, the cumulative frequency of public TCR beta family members distinguished carriers of CMV infection plus the relevant HLA type. In the ex vivo response, HLA-C-restricted CMV-specific TCR beta clonotypes were dominant, and in two of eight donors the single most frequent clonotype came from this HLA-C-restricted group.

As to this clonotype: Its recognized antigen is unknown. Compared with germline, one end of the junction differs, possibly owing to a read error.

TCRdb lists the instrument as Illumina HiSeq 1500. TCRdb trimmed the raw reads at Q25, called clones with MiXCR and kept productive beta chains. Every entry covers one CDR3 protein and lists the most common genes and DNA from its rows. The table for this sample lists about 450,000 distinct CDR3 sequences; approximately 32% of them were counted only once. The ten biggest clones cover roughly 13% of the sample. The germline V gene (reference sequence) provides CDR1 SEHNR and CDR2 FQNEAQ. The CDR3 numbers 15 residues from cysteine through phenylalanine. Solely the CDR3 DNA is kept, with 45 bases framed from the first base.

Material: PBMCs. The source is a human donor in good health (CMV status not recorded). Some clones in this sample may be carry-over from other donors' samples. The chain is made from TRBV7-9 and TRBJ2-1; 5 matching bases give a weak D call of TRBD1. The CDR3 protein sequence reads: CASSPRQGNNNEQCF. The DNA sequence is given as TGTGCCAGCAGCCCACGGCAGGGTAATAACAATGAGCAGTGCTTC.